In this sample, the clone carrying this T cell receptor (beta chain) turned up many times. RNA transcripts yielded amplified TCR beta CDR3 regions. An initial round of RT-PCR targeting the TCR CDR3 relied on the HTBI primer set. TCRdb re-derived calls from the multiplex PCR reads in MiXCR, one entry per CDR3 protein. The table has approximately 610,000 distinct CDR3 sequences, around 15% seen once. The data are from a study of T cells in Graves' hyperthyroidism and ophthalmopathy. The J segment lost 3 bases and the V segment lost 8 bases, leaving 6 bases of the junction unmatched. Germline values: CDR1 MNHEY, CDR2 SMNVEV (reference sequence). The CDR3 has 13 amino acids.

The rearrangement links TRBV27 to TRBJ2-7, with TRBD2 matching over 8 bases. The TCR sequence derives from a woman in her forties with Graves' ophthalmopathy. Material for sequencing was blood. The CDR3 loop reads CASQLAGNYEQYF. DNA for the CDR3: TGTGCCAGCCAGCTAGCGGGCAACTACGAGCAGTACTTC.